This T cell receptor beta chain is from a study of T-cell memory formation after mild COVID-19. TCRdb called the 5' RACE reads again in MiXCR, with one record for every CDR3 protein. The table lists roughly 340,000 distinct CDR3 sequences, 15% to 20% of them singletons. The CDR3 is made up of 15 amino acids. Trimming at V came to 6 bases and at J to 0 bases, leaving 8 bases not matched to a gene. This clonotype has only one observation. Sequencing was done on a sample of PBMCs or a T cell subset sorted from them (not recorded which). This clonotype was sampled from a man younger than 35 who had mild COVID-19 (a few samples of this study predate the infection). Cell type and time point are not known. This chain connects TRBV12-3 or TRBV12-4 to TRBJ2-7; TRBD1 aligns across 7 bases. CDR3 amino acids: CASRPRDSASYEQYF. CDR3 nucleotide sequence: TGTGCCAGCAGACCCCGGGACAGCGCCTCCTACGAGCAGTACTTC.